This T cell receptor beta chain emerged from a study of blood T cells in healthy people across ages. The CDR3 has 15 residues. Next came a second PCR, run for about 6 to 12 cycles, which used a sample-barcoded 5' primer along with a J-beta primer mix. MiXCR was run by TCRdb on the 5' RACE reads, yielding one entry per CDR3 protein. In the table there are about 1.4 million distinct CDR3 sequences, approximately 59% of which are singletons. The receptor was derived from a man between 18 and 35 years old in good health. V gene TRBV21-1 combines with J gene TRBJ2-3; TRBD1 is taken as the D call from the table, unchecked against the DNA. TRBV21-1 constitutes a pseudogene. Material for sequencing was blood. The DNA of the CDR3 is TGTGCCAGCAACCCGACAGGGATGAGCACAGATACGCAGTATTTT. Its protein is CASNPTGMSTDTQYF.